This record concerns one TCR beta chain sequence. The CDR3 spans 13 residues. Germline lookup yields CDR1 SNHLY and CDR2 FYNNEI. Deletions cut 6 bases from V and 4 bases from J, with 12 bases between. The data were taken from a study of control samples from healthy donors and cancer patients. Sequenced by immunoSEQ multiplex PCR; TCRdb stores in-frame clones only, minus some. The sample consists of approximately 150,000 clones, 91% of them appearing once. V usage is TRBV2 and J usage is TRBJ1-2, with unresolved D. The sequence was obtained from a man between 18 and 35 years old in good health. The sample comprised blood. The CDR3 is CASSTGGSYGYTF. DNA of the CDR3: TGTGCCAGCAGCACCGGAGGGAGCTATGGCTACACCTTC.